One sample yielded the 29 T cell receptor beta chains listed below, sequenced in a study of cytomegalovirus exposure and HLA in healthy donors. PCR employed 60 Vbeta and 13 Jbeta primers. This table comes from immunoSEQ multiplex PCR, and its TCRdb copy is limited to in-frame clones, with some not included. The table lists roughly 180,000 clones, about four fifths of them singletons. The sample taken for sequencing was PBMCs. These receptor sequences come from a woman aged 25 to 39 in good health and CMV-seropositive.

This rearrangement joins TRBV6-6 to TRBJ2-5, with 9 bases lining up with TRBD1. Germline assignment: CDR1 MNHNY and CDR2 SVGAGI (reference sequence). This CDR3 is 14 amino acids long. The trim removed 6 bases at V and 4 bases at J, leaving 6 bases unmatched. CDR3 protein: CASRGQGFGETQYF. DNA of the CDR3: TGTGCCAGCAGGGGACAGGGTTTCGGAGAGACCCAGTACTTC.

The chain has TRBV5-1 and TRBJ2-7; maybe TRBD1 (6 bases). This CDR3 is built from 13 residues. The ends were cut back, 3 bases at V and 4 bases at J, with 11 bases in the middle. Germline CDR1 reads SGHRS; CDR2 reads YFSETQ. CDR3 in amino acids: CASSSTTGYEQYF. The CDR3 DNA sequence: TGCGCCAGCAGCTCAACTACAGGGTACGAGCAGTACTTC.

The chain employs TRBV27 and TRBJ2-1; the D is unclear. Germline CDR1 reads MNHEY; CDR2 reads SMNVEV (reference sequence). The CDR3 is 13 amino acids. Trimming pared 6 bases from V and 8 bases from J, leaving 14 bases between. The CDR3 bases are TGTGCCAGCAGCTATACCCATTCGCATGAGCAGTTCTTC. It encodes CASSYTHSHEQFF.

The gene calls are TRBV18 and TRBJ2-2; D not certain. The V gene's germline CDR1 is KGHSH and CDR2 LQKENI. The CDR3 has 12 amino acids. V lost 3 bases and J 5 bases, leaving 4 bases between the germline ends. CDR3: CASSPRTGELFF. CDR3 in DNA: TGTGCCAGCTCACCGCGGACCGGGGAGCTGTTTTTT.

The rearrangement links TRBV4-1 to TRBJ1-3; 7 nucleotides agree with TRBD1. V was clipped by 0 bases and J by 7 bases; unmatched bases: 6. Germline CDR1 is MGHRA and CDR2 is YSYEKL. The CDR3 length is 15 residues. CDR3 protein: CASSQDTGDWNTIYF. CDR3 in DNA: TGCGCCAGCAGCCAAGATACAGGGGATTGGAACACCATATATTTT.

The rearrangement links TRBV27 to TRBJ1-5; tentatively, D is TRBD1 (6 bases). The length of the CDR3 is 14 residues. Germline CDR1 is MNHEY and CDR2 is SMNVEV (reference sequence). Trimming stripped 5 bases from V and 7 bases from J, with 15 bases between. CDR3 nucleotides: TGTGCCAGCAGTCTAACAGGGAATCGGCAGCCCCAGCATTTT. It translates to CASSLTGNRQPQHF.

The CDR3 spells CASSEVQTGGLGNEQFF. As DNA, the CDR3 is TGTGCCAGCAGTGAAGTACAGACAGGGGGCCTTGGGAATGAGCAGTTCTTC. This chain joins TRBV6-1 and TRBJ2-1, with 10 bases matching TRBD1. Trimming removed 1 base from V and 7 bases from J; junction bases left unmatched: 10. Germline V gene data show CDR1 as MNHNS and CDR2 as SASEGT. CDR3 length: 17 residues.

Comments on this clone: The junction and the germline gene differ at one end; a read error may be behind it. The chain's CDR3 is CASSVAGGHETQYF. The CDR3 nucleotides read TGTGCCAGCAGCGTAGCGGGGGGGCATGAGACCCAGTACTTC. This chain joins TRBV7-9 and TRBJ2-5; 11 bases line up with TRBD2. The germline V gene has CDR1 SEHNR and CDR2 FQNEAQ (reference sequence). The CDR3 consists of 14 residues.

This clone appeared a few times. The chain recombines TRBV20-1 with TRBJ1-1; D not certain. The CDR3 totals 11 residues. With 6 bases removed from V and 7 bases from J, the gap between germline ends came to 12 bases. Germline CDR1 and CDR2: DFQATT and SNEGSKA (reference sequence). The CDR3 DNA is TGCAGTGCCCCTGACACTGTTGAAGCTTTCTTT. Its translation is CSAPDTVEAFF.

The chain's CDR3 is CASGSGNSGNTIYF. CDR3 sequence (DNA): TGTGCCAGCGGGTCAGGGAACTCTGGAAACACCATATATTTT. This chain joins TRBV7-2 and TRBJ1-3; a possible D gene is TRBD1 (5 bases). Germline-derived CDR1 and CDR2 are SGHTA and FQGNSA. Trimming pared 8 bases from V and 0 bases from J, leaving 11 bases between. The CDR3 covers 14 residues.

This clone was detected only a few times. This CDR3 reads CASSQIRQGKDEKLFF. In nucleotides, the CDR3 is TGCGCCAGCAGCCAGATCCGACAGGGAAAGGATGAAAAACTGTTTTTT. The chain employs TRBV4-3 and TRBJ1-4; 7 nucleotides line up with TRBD1. CDR1 is LGHNA and CDR2 is YSLEER in the germline V gene. Trimming cost V 3 bases and J 6 bases; bases outside gene matches: 10. The CDR3 contains 16 residues.

The V call is TRBV6-5, the J call TRBJ1-2; 7 positions agree with TRBD1. This CDR3 comprises 13 residues. Germline CDR1 reads MNHEY; CDR2 reads SVGAGI. Trimming at V came to 8 bases and at J to 2 bases, leaving 5 bases not matched to a gene. The CDR3 nucleotides are TGTGCCAGCCGGGACAGAGAAAACTATGGCTACACCTTC. Protein: CASRDRENYGYTF.

This chain links TRBV10-2 with TRBJ2-4, with TRBD1 matching over 8 bases. The ends lost 11 bases at V and 4 bases at J; junction bases unmatched: 7. This CDR3 has 13 amino acids. Germline V CDR1 and CDR2: WSHSY, SAAADI. CDR3: CAAQGQGKNIQYF. CDR3 DNA sequence: TGCGCCGCACAAGGACAGGGAAAAAACATTCAGTACTTC.

The chain links TRBV5-1 to TRBJ2-3; tentatively, D is TRBD2 (6 bases). Germline V gene sequence: CDR1 SGHRS, CDR2 YFSETQ. The V end lost 2 bases, the J end lost 6 bases, and 7 bases lay between the germline ends. This CDR3 comprises 12 residues. DNA of the CDR3: TGCGCCAGCAGCTTACTAGCTGATACGCAGTATTTT. Protein: CASSLLADTQYF.

This sequence joins TRBV5-8 and TRBJ2-7; weak D call: TRBD1 (6 bases). This CDR3 region has 14 residues. Deletions cut 7 bases from V and 3 bases from J, with 17 bases between. Per the germline V gene, CDR1 is SGHTS and CDR2 is YDEGEE. Written as DNA, the CDR3 is TGTGCCAGCGTTCCCCCGGCAGGGGTCTACGAGCAGTACTTC. Amino acid sequence: CASVPPAGVYEQYF.

This clone is a singleton in its sample. The V and J genes are TRBV2 and TRBJ1-1; D gene uncertain. Germline V gene data show CDR1 as SNHLY and CDR2 as FYNNEI. The CDR3 runs to 11 residues. V was clipped by 7 bases and J by 9 bases, with 12 bases between them. The CDR3 loop reads CASMVKPQAFF. The CDR3 bases are TGTGCCAGCATGGTAAAGCCCCAAGCTTTCTTT.

CDR3 DNA sequence: TGTGCCAGCAGCCCCATCGGAATCGGGAGGGGTGAGCAGTACTTC. Protein sequence: CASSPIGIGRGEQYF. The chain uses TRBV14 and TRBJ2-7; TRBD2 aligns across 8 bases. V lost 4 bases to trimming and J lost 7 bases; unmatched junction nucleotides: 12. CDR3 length: 15 residues. Per the germline V gene, CDR1 is SGHDN and CDR2 is FVKESK.

The table lists this clone with a count of one. V and J are TRBV2 and TRBJ2-7; 7 bases fit TRBD2. With 8 bases clipped from V and 2 bases from J, the junction kept 3 bases outside the gene matches. Germline CDR1 SNHLY, CDR2 FYNNEI. CDR3 size: 12 residues. For the CDR3, the DNA is TGTGCCAGCGGCGGGAGCCCCTACGAGCAGTACTTC. Its translation is CASGGSPYEQYF. The variable domain in full, with the rest retrieved from reference TRBV2 and TRBJ2-7, is EPEVTQTPSHQVTQMGQEVILRCVPISNHLYFYWYRQILGQKVEFLVSFYNNEISEKSEIFDDQFSVERPDGSNFTLKIRSTKLEDSAMYFCASGGSPYEQYFGPGTRLTVT.

This rearrangement joins TRBV5-1 to TRBJ1-4; 7 bases are shared with TRBD1. V gave up 4 bases and J gave up 4 bases; unmatched junction bases: 4. Per the germline V gene, CDR1 is SGHRS and CDR2 is YFSETQ. The CDR3 runs 14 residues. The CDR3 protein is CASSGGQLNEKLFF. As DNA, the CDR3 is TGCGCCAGCAGCGGGGGACAGCTTAATGAAAAACTGTTTTTT. Complete variable domain (other parts from reference TRBV5-1 and TRBJ1-4): KAGVTQTPRYLIKTRGQQVTLSCSPISGHRSVSWYQQTPGQGLQFLFEYFSETQRNKGNFPGRFSGRQFSNSRSEMNVSTLELGDSALYLCASSGGQLNEKLFFGSGTQLSVL.

The table lists this clone with a few counts. The genes are TRBV6-6 and TRBJ2-5, with TRBD2 matching 7 bases. Trimming removed 2 bases from V and 5 bases from J; junction bases left unmatched: 5. The germline CDR1 and CDR2 sequences are MNHNY and SVGAGI (reference sequence). This CDR3 region has 14 residues. CDR3: CASSYPGREETQYF. The CDR3 coding sequence is TGTGCCAGCAGTTACCCGGGGCGGGAGGAGACCCAGTACTTC.

The V call is TRBV5-6, the J call TRBJ2-1, with TRBD1 matching 9 bases. The CDR3 totals 16 residues. Trimming cost V 5 bases and J 4 bases; bases outside gene matches: 10. CDR1 is SGHDT and CDR2 is YYEEEE in the germline V gene. The CDR3 is CASSQGLGQGYNEQFF. The CDR3, as DNA: TGTGCCAGCAGTCAAGGGTTGGGACAGGGATACAATGAGCAGTTCTTC.

The rearrangement uses TRBV29-1 and TRBJ1-1, with D perhaps TRBD1 (6 bases). CDR1 and CDR2 (germline): SQVTM, ANQGSEA. V was shortened by 3 bases and J by 4 bases, with 15 bases between the two germline ends. The CDR3 is made up of 14 amino acids. CDR3 DNA: TGCAGCGTTGACAGGGGAAGGTTCGGCACTGAAGCTTTCTTT. Its translation is CSVDRGRFGTEAFF.

This chain links TRBV28 with TRBJ2-7; D perhaps matches TRBD2 (5 bases). The CDR3 totals 13 residues. Germline CDR1 reads MDHEN; CDR2 reads SYDVKM. The CDR3 sequence is CASSAYPLYEQYF. CDR3 DNA: TGTGCAAGTAGCGCGTACCCCCTTTACGAGCAGTACTTC.

CDR3 bases: TGTGCCAGCAGCTTTGGTCCCGACTTATACAATCAGCCCCAGCATTTT. Its protein product is CASSFGPDLYNQPQHF. The chain links TRBV5-4 to TRBJ1-5; D not certain. Trimming took 2 bases from V and 3 from J, leaving 15 bases between them. The CDR3 extends over 16 amino acids. Per the germline V gene, CDR1 is SGHNT and CDR2 is YYREEE (reference sequence).

The V gene is TRBV11-2, the J gene TRBJ2-7, with TRBD1 matching 10 bases. Germline lookup yields CDR1 SGHAT and CDR2 FQNNGV. The length of the CDR3 is 14 residues. Trimming took 5 bases from V and 1 from J; bases not matched to a gene: 2. Here the CDR3 reads CASSKGQGSYEQYF. The CDR3 DNA reads TGTGCCAGCAGCAAGGGACAGGGGTCCTACGAGCAGTACTTC.

In its sample, this clone was seen a few times. V usage is TRBV7-2 and J usage is TRBJ1-2, with TRBD1 identical over 9 bases. The CDR3 length is 14 residues. J gave up 4 bases and V 4 bases, and 4 bases lay outside the gene matches. Looked up from germline, CDR1 is SGHTA and CDR2 is FQGNSA. The CDR3 protein is CASSSGTGPYGYTF. Here the CDR3 DNA reads TGTGCCAGCAGCTCCGGGACAGGGCCCTATGGCTACACCTTC.

V usage is TRBV14 and J usage is TRBJ2-7; D call uncertain. This CDR3 spans 16 amino acids. V lost 1 base, J lost 7 bases, and 20 bases lay in between. Germline-derived CDR1 and CDR2 are SGHDN and FVKESK. The CDR3 bases are TGTGCCAGCAGCCAAGTTTTACGACTCACACCTCGTGAGCAGTACTTC. Translating it yields CASSQVLRLTPREQYF.

The chain recombines TRBV11-1 with TRBJ2-7; D uncertain. The CDR3 is made up of 14 amino acids. Germline assignment: CDR1 SGHAT and CDR2 FQDESV (reference sequence). With 3 bases removed from V and 1 base from J, the gap between germline ends came to 10 bases. This chain's CDR3 is CASSLPGYSYEQYF. The CDR3 region has the DNA TGTGCCAGCAGCTTGCCCGGTTATTCCTACGAGCAGTACTTC.

The chain joins TRBV5-1 to TRBJ2-6; no reliable D call. CDR1 and CDR2 (germline): SGHRS, YFSETQ. The CDR3 has 19 amino acids. The V end was cut by 3 bases, the J end by 0 bases, with 19 bases between. CDR3 region: CASSSQTMARNSGANVLTF. CDR3 sequence (DNA): TGCGCCAGCAGCTCCCAAACTATGGCTCGGAACTCTGGGGCCAACGTCCTGACTTTC.